This note documents a single T cell receptor beta chain sequence. Its binding antigen is unknown. No qualities accompany the bases; no much larger clone lies one base away. The CDR3 regions of human TCRbeta chains were analyzed by immunosequencing. Per the source publication's procedure: TCRs in the repertoires were compared against a reference library of SARS-CoV-2-specific TCRs that had been generated with the MIRA antigen-specificity platform. Breadth was defined as the fraction of unique TCRs that were SARS-CoV-2-associated, and depth was defined as the fraction of total T cells that were SARS-CoV-2-associated. Using the MIRA data, every spike-specific TCR was mapped to the spike region that the TCR reacted to and assigned to either a CD4 or a CD8 class. Log10-transformed breadth and depth values were compared by one-way ANOVA with Sidak's multiple comparisons tests. TCRdb retrieved this table from immuneACCESS and kept in-frame rearrangements only. Not all clones are present; in checked studies, unresolved V genes account for under half, and no reason is known for the remainder. V and J calls and clone size are as listed in that table; D and trimming were resolved from the DNA. The sample table contains roughly 110,000 clones; only one count was recorded for about 89% of them. The ten biggest clones cover 5.5% to 8.5% of the sample.

The data stem from a study of T cell responses to AZD1222 COVID-19 vaccine (dated by TCRdb to the early 2020s). Looking at the study overall: AZD1222 recipients given second doses at about 4 weeks or at about 12 weeks were pooled, since spike-specific TCR depth and breadth were not found to differ between the two schedules. A total of just over 230 trial participants underwent TCR sequencing, of whom 200 to 220 had received two doses of AZD1222 and around 26 had received two doses of the MenACWY control vaccine. Enrollment into the trials was organized by age into subgroups of 18-55, 56-69 and 70-plus years, and those subgroups contained about 160, 30 and 59 TCR-sequenced participants, respectively. Overall study results and their limits: The vaccine-associated CD4 TCRs covered the entire spike protein, and the dominant responses fell in regions 160-218 and 743-854. Reportedly, close to half of the unique spike-specific TCRs recognized epitopes lying outside the regions that are mutated in the B.1.351 and B.1.1.7 variants. Most participants were white British and females outnumbered males, and the authors suggested that clonal diversity may have been underestimated. Conclusions about previously exposed vaccinees were limited because only 6 or 7 AZD1222 recipients were SARS-CoV-2 seropositive at baseline. The 56-69-year group was small, and its depth increase did not reach significance, likely because of low power. Spike-specific TCR breadth and depth rose significantly after two AZD1222 doses compared with day 0 and with MenACWY recipients. Because no day 14 peak-response samples were available, the repertoires could be characterized only after the peak T cell response.

What this sample's time point label stands for: baseline before first vaccination. The vaccinee samples were drawn from two UK trials, COV001 and COV002, one of which was a single-blind randomized controlled phase 2/3 trial testing AZD1222 (ChAdOx1 nCoV-19) in healthy adults. Trial participant PBMC samples were collected at day 0 and day 28 after the second dose for TCRbeta chain sequencing. V is shortened by 0 bases, J by 7 bases, and the region joining them spans 12 bases. Reading from cysteine to phenylalanine, the CDR3 counts 14 amino acids. Just the 42-base CDR3 DNA is kept, in frame starting at base 1. Taken from the germline V gene (reference sequence), the CDR1 and CDR2 loops are LGHDT and YNNKEL.

The rearrangement combines TRBV3-1 (or the pseudogene TRBV3-2) with TRBJ1-2; TRBD1 could be the D gene, as 5 bases match. Material: peripheral blood, obtained on day 0 of AZD1222 vaccination. The receptor was derived from an adult in good health. The CDR3 protein: CASSQDLGVGGYTF. The DNA sequence reads TGTGCCAGCAGCCAAGATCTAGGGGTGGGTGGCTACACCTTC.